This T cell receptor beta chain derives from a study of identical twins. This clonotype came up once. MiXCR, run by TCRdb on the 5' RACE reads, gives a single entry per CDR3 protein. The table has under 800,000 distinct CDR3 sequences, around 20% seen once. The same data also contributed to another study, on T cells expressing NK-cell markers.

The origin of this receptor is a woman aged 18-29 years in good health. Material for sequencing was PBMCs.

The CDR3 reads CASSPGGAEQFF. CDR3 DNA sequence: TGTGCCAGCAGCCCCGGAGGCGCTGAGCAGTTCTTC. The chain employs TRBV7-9 and TRBJ2-1; tentatively, D is TRBD2 (5 bases). Trimming removed 5 bases at V and 9 bases at J, with 11 bases between. Per the germline V gene, CDR1 is SEHNR and CDR2 is FQNEAQ (reference sequence). The CDR3 covers 12 residues.